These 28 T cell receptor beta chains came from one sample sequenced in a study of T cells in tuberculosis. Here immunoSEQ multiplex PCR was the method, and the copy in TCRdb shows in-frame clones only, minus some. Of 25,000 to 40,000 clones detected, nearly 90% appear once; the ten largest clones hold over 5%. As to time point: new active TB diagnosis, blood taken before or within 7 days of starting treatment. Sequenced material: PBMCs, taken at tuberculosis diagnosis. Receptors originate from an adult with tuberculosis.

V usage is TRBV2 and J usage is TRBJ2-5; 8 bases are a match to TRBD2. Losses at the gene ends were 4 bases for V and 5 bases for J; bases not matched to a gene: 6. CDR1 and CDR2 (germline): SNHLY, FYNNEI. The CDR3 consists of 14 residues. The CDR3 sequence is CASSVREGWETQYF. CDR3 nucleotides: TGTGCCAGCAGTGTTCGGGAGGGGTGGGAGACCCAGTACTTC.

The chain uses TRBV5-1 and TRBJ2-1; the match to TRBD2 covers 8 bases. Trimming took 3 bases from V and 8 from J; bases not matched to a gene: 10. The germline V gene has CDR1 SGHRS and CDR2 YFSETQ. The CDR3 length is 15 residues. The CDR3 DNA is TGCGCCAGCAGCTCGAGGGCCACTAGCGGTGATGAGCAGTTCTTC. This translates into CASSSRATSGDEQFF.

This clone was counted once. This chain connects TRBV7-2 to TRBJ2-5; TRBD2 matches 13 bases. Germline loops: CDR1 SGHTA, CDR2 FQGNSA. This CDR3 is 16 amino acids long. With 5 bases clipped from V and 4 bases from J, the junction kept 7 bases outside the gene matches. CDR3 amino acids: CASSPTSGRRAETQYF. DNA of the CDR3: TGTGCCAGCAGCCCGACTAGCGGGAGGAGGGCAGAGACCCAGTACTTC.

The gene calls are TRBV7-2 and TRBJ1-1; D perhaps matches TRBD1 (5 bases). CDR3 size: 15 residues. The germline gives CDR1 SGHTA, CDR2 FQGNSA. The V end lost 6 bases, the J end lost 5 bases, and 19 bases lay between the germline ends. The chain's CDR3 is CASSLLGGIRTEAFF. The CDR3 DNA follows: TGTGCCAGCAGTCTCCTGGGGGGAATAAGGACTGAAGCTTTCTTT.

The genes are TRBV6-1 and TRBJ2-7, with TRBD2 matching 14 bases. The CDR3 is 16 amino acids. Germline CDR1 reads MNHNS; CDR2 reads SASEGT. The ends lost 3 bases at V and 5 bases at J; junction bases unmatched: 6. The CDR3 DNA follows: TGTGCCAGCAGTGAGACTAGCGGGAGGGTTTACGACGAGCAGTACTTC. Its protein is CASSETSGRVYDEQYF.

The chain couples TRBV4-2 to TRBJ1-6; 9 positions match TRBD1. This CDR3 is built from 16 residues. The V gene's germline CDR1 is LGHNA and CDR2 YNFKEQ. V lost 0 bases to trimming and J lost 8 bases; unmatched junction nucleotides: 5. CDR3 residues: CASSQDPGTGHSPLHF. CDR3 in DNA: TGTGCCAGCAGCCAAGATCCGGGGACAGGGCATTCACCCCTCCACTTT.

CDR3 nucleotides: TGTGCCAGTAGTCAGGCAAACAATCAGCCCCAGCATTTT. Translating gives CASSQANNQPQHF. The V gene is TRBV19, the J gene TRBJ1-5; D remains unclear. Trimming shortened V by 5 bases and J by 3 bases, and 8 bases separated the two germline ends. The CDR3 has 13 residues. CDR1 is LNHDA, CDR2 SQIVND, per germline (reference sequence). Variable domain in full (rest from reference TRBV19 and TRBJ1-5): DGGITQSPKYLFRKEGQNVTLSCEQNLNHDAMYWYRQDPGQGLRLIYYSQIVNDFQKGDIAEGYSVSREKKESFPLTVTSAQKNPTAFYLCASSQANNQPQHFGDGTRLSIL.

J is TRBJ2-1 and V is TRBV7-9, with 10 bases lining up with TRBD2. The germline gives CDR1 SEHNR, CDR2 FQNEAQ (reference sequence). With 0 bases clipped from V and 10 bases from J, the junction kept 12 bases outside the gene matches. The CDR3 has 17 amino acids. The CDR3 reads CASSLALASGRGGEQFF. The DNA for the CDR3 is TGTGCCAGCAGCTTAGCTCTGGCCAGCGGGAGGGGAGGGGAGCAGTTCTTC.

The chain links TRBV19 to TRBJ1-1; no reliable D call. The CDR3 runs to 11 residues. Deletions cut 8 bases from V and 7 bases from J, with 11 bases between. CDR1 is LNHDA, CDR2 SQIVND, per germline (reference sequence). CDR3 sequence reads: CASLHGFEAFF. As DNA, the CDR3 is TGTGCCAGTCTCCACGGGTTTGAAGCTTTCTTT.

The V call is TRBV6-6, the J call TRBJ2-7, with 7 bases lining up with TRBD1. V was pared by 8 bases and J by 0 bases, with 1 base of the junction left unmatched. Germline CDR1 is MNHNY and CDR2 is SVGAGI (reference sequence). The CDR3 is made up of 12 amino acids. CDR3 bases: TGTGCCAGCCGGGACAGCTCCTACGAGCAGTACTTC. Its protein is CASRDSSYEQYF.

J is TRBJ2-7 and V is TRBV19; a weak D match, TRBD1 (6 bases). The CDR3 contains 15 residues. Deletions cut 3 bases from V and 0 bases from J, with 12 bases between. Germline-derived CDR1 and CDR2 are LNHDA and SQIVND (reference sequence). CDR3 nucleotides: TGTGCCAGTAGTATTGGGGGCCAGTACTCCTACGAGCAGTACTTC. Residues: CASSIGGQYSYEQYF.

The DNA of the CDR3 is TGTGCCAGCAGTTTACTGGGGGACAATGGCTACACCTTC. Amino acid sequence: CASSLLGDNGYTF. J is TRBJ1-2 and V is TRBV28; perhaps TRBD1 as D (6 bases). V was cut by 2 bases and J by 6 bases, with 10 bases left in between. CDR3 size: 13 residues. Germline V gene lookup returns CDR1 MDHEN and CDR2 SYDVKM.

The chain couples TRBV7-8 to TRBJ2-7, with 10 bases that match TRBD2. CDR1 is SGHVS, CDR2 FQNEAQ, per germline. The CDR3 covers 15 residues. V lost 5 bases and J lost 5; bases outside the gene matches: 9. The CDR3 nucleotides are TGTGCCAGCAGCCTATCCGGGACTAGCGTGCACGAGCAGTACTTC. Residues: CASSLSGTSVHEQYF.

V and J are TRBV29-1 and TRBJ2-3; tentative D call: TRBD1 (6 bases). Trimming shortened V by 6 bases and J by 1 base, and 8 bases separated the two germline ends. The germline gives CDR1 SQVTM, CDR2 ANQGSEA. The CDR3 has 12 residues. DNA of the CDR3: TGCAGCGTCAGGACAGGCACAGATACGCAGTATTTT. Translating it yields CSVRTGTDTQYF.

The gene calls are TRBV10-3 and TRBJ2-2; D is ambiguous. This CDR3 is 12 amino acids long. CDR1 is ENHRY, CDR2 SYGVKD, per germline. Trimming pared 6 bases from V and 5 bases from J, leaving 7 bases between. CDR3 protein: CAISRHTGELFF. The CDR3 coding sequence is TGTGCCATCAGCAGACATACCGGGGAGCTGTTTTTT.

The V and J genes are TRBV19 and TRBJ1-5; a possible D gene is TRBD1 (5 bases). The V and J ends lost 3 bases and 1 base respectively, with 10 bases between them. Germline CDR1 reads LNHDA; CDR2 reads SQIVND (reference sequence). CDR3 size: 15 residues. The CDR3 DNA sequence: TGTGCCAGTAGTATTGTAGGGGCAAGCAATCAGCCCCAGCATTTT. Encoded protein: CASSIVGASNQPQHF.

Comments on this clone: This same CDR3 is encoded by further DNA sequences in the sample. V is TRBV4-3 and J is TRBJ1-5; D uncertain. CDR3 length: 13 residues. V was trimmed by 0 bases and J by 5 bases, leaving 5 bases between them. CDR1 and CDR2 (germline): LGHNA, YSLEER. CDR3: CASSQDRDQPQHF. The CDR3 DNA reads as TGCGCCAGCAGCCAAGACCGGGATCAGCCCCAGCATTTT.

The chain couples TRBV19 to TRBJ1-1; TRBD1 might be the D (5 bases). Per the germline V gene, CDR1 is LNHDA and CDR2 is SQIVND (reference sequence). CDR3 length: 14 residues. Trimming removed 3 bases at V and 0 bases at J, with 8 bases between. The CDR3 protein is CASSIAGLNTEAFF. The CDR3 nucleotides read TGTGCCAGTAGTATCGCAGGGCTGAACACTGAAGCTTTCTTT.

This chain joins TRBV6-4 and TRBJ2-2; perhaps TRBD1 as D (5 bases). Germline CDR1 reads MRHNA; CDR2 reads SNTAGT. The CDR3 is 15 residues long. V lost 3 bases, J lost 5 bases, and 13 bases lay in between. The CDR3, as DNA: TGTGCCAGCAGTGAGACAGCTTCTGGGACCGGGGAGCTGTTTTTT. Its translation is CASSETASGTGELFF.

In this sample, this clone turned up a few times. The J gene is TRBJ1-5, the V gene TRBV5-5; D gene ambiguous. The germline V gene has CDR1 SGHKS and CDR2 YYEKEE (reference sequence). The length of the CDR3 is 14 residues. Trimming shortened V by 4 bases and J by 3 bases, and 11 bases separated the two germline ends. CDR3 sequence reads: CASSPGLTNQPQHF. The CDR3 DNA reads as TGTGCCAGCAGCCCCGGTCTTACCAATCAGCCCCAGCATTTT.

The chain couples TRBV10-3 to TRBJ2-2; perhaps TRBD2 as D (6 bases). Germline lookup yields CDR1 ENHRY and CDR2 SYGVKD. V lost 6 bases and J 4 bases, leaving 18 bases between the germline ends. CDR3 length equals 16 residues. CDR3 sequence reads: CAIRGSSGLVTGELFF. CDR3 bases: TGTGCCATCAGAGGTAGCAGCGGGTTAGTCACCGGGGAGCTGTTTTTT.

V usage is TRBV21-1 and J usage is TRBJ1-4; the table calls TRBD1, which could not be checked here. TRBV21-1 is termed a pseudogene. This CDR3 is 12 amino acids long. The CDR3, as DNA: TGTGCCGCTGACAGGGTAATGGAAAAACTGTTTTTT. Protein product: CAADRVMEKLFF.

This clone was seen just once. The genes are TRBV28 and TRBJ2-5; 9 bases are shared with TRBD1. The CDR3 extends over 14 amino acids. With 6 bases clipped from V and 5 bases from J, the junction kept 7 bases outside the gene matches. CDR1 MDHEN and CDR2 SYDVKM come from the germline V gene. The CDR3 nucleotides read TGTGCCAGCAGCACACAAGGACAGGGGGAGACCCAGTACTTC. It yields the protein CASSTQGQGETQYF.

The CDR3 region has the DNA TGTGCCAGCAGCCACTCGGACAGTCGAACTCCCGAAGCTTTCTTT. Translating gives CASSHSDSRTPEAFF. This chain uses TRBV6-5 with TRBJ1-1, with TRBD1 as a possible D gene (6 bases). The CDR3 sequence is 15 residues long. V lost 6 bases to trimming and J lost 8 bases, with 22 bases between them. Germline CDR1 is MNHEY and CDR2 is SVGAGI.

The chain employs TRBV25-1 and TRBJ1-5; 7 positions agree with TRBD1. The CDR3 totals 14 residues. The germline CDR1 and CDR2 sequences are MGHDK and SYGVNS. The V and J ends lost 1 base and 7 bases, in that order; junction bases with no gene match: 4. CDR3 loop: CASSESSRGQPQHF. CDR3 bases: TGTGCCAGCAGTGAATCGAGCAGGGGGCAGCCCCAGCATTTT.

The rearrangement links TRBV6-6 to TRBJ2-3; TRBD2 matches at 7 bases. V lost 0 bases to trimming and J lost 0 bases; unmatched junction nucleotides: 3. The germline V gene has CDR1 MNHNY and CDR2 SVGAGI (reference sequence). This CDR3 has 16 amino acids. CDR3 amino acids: CASSYSGEGSTDTQYF. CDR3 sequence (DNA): TGTGCCAGCAGTTACTCTGGGGAGGGTAGCACAGATACGCAGTATTTT.

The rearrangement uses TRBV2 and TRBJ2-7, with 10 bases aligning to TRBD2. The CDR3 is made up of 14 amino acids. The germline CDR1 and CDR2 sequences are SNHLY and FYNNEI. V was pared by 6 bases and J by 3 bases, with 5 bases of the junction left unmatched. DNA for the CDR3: TGTGCCAGCAGCGAAAGGACTAGCGGCTACGAGCAGTACTTC. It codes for CASSERTSGYEQYF.

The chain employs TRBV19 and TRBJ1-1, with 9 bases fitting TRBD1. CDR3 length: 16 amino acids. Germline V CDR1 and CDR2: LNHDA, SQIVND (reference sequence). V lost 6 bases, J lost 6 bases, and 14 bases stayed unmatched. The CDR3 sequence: CASSHRLGQGPSEAFF. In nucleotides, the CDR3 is TGTGCCAGTAGCCACCGTTTGGGACAGGGACCATCTGAAGCTTTCTTT.